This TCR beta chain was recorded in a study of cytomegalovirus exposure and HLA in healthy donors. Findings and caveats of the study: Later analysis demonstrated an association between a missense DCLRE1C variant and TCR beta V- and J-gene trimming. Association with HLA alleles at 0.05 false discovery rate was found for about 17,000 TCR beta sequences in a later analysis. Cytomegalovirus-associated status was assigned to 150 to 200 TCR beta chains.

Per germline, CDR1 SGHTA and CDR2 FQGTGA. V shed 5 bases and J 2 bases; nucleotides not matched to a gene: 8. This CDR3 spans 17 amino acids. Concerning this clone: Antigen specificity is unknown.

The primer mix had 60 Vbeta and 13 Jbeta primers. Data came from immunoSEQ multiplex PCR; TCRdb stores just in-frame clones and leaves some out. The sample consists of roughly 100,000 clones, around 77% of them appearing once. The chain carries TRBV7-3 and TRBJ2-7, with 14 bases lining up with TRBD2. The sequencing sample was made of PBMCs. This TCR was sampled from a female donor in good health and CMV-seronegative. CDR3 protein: CASSARTSGGPTYEQYF. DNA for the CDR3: TGTGCCAGCAGCGCCCGGACTAGCGGGGGGCCAACCTACGAGCAGTACTTC.